Each of the 10 T cell receptor beta chains below was sequenced from the same sample in a study of blood T cells in healthy people across ages. The use of a sample-barcoded 5' primer and a J-beta primer mix characterized a second PCR of about 7 to 12 cycles. A single record per CDR3 protein comes from TCRdb applying MiXCR to the 5' RACE reads. Among about 1 million distinct CDR3 sequences listed, 40% to 50% were seen once. Sequencing was done on a sample of blood. Receptor source: a woman aged 55-70 years in good health.

The J gene is TRBJ1-1, the V gene TRBV15; D gene unclear. CDR1 is LNHNV and CDR2 is YYDKDF in the germline V gene (reference sequence). The CDR3 covers 16 residues. V was pared by 0 bases and J by 0 bases, with 11 bases between. The CDR3 region is CATSRDIPPLNTEAFF. CDR3 sequence (DNA): TGTGCCACCAGCAGAGATATTCCACCTTTGAACACTGAAGCTTTCTTT.

This chain joins TRBV10-3 and TRBJ2-7; 9 bases agree with TRBD1. The germline V gene encodes CDR1 ENHRY and CDR2 SYGVKD. This CDR3 spans 14 amino acids. V lost 6 bases, J lost 5 bases, and 8 bases stayed unmatched. The CDR3 spells CAIRRGTGLDEQYF. The CDR3 coding sequence is TGTGCCATCAGAAGGGGGACAGGGTTAGACGAGCAGTACTTC.

The genes are TRBV27 and TRBJ2-1; 8 bases are a match to TRBD2. CDR3 length equals 17 residues. Germline V gives CDR1 MNHEY, CDR2 SMNVEV (reference sequence). V lost 0 bases and J lost 3; bases outside the gene matches: 7. The CDR3 reads CASSLSPSGSYYNEQFF. CDR3 nucleotide sequence: TGTGCCAGCAGTTTATCGCCCAGCGGGAGTTACTACAATGAGCAGTTCTTC.

The rearrangement uses TRBV27 and TRBJ2-7; tentatively, D is TRBD1 (7 bases). CDR1 is MNHEY and CDR2 is SMNVEV in the germline V gene (reference sequence). Trimming took 9 bases from V and 5 from J, leaving 20 bases between them. The CDR3 loop spans 14 amino acids. CDR3 protein: CASSVRQGGHEQYF. The CDR3 DNA reads TGTGCCAGTAGCGTGCGGCAGGGGGGCCACGAGCAGTACTTC.

About this clonotype: One end of the junction is discordant with germline, which a read error may explain. This chain joins TRBV6-1 and TRBJ2-3; D not resolved. This CDR3 is 13 amino acids long. Germline-derived CDR1 and CDR2 are MNHNS and SASEGT. The CDR3 reads CACSEGRADTQYF. The DNA of the CDR3 is TGTGCCTGCAGTGAAGGTCGGGCGGATACGCAGTATTTT.

The gene calls are TRBV15 and TRBJ1-2; tentatively, D is TRBD1 (5 bases). This CDR3 has 10 residues. In germline, CDR1 is LNHNV, CDR2 YYDKDF (reference sequence). CDR3 bases: TGTGTCACGGGGGAGGGCCGCCTCACCTTC. Amino acid sequence: CVTGEGRLTF.

The chain recombines TRBV2 with TRBJ1-5; unclear D gene. CDR1 is SNHLY and CDR2 is FYNNEI in the germline V gene. CDR3 length: 15 residues. V lost 4 bases, J lost 0 bases, and 10 bases lay in between. CDR3: CASSVRLISNQPQHF. The CDR3 DNA reads as TGTGCCAGCAGTGTCCGACTGATTAGCAATCAGCCCCAGCATTTT.

The genes are TRBV7-9 and TRBJ2-7; D is possibly TRBD1 (6 bases). V lost 11 bases to trimming and J lost 7 bases, with 18 bases between them. Germline lookup yields CDR1 SEHNR and CDR2 FQNEAQ (reference sequence). CDR3 length equals 12 residues. The CDR3 nucleotides read TGTGCCTCACAGACAGGTGCTGGGGAGCAGTACTTC. Protein product: CASQTGAGEQYF.

This clonotype has more than one count but fewer than ten. The chain is built from TRBV13 and TRBJ2-3, with 10 bases identical to TRBD2. CDR1 is PRHDT and CDR2 is FYEKMQ in the germline V gene (reference sequence). The V segment lost 4 bases and the J segment 2 bases; nucleotides outside the gene matches: 6. CDR3 length equals 16 residues. The DNA for the CDR3 is TGTGCCAGCAGCTCTTCCGGGACTAGCGACACAGATACGCAGTATTTT. Its translation: CASSSSGTSDTDTQYF.

This CDR3 is CASSPDSKKPPTDTQYF. As DNA, the CDR3 is TGTGCCAGCAGCCCCGACAGTAAGAAGCCCCCCACAGATACGCAGTATTTT. The V gene is TRBV11-3, the J gene TRBJ2-3; D might be TRBD1 (5 bases). The CDR3 sequence is 17 residues long. The germline V gene encodes CDR1 SGHNT and CDR2 YENEEA. Between the trimmed V and J ends, which lost 5 bases and 2 bases, there was a span of 20 bases.